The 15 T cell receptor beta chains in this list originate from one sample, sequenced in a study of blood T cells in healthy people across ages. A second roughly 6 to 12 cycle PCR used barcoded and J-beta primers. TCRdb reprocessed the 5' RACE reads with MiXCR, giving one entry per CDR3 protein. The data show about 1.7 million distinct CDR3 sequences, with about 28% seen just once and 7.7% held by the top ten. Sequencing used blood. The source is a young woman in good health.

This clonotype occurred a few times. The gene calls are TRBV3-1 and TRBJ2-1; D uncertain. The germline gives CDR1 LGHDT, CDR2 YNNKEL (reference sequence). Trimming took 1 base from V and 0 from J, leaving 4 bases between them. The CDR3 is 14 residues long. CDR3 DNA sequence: TGTGCCAGCAGCCAAGCGGTCTCCTACAATGAGCAGTTCTTC. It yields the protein CASSQAVSYNEQFF.

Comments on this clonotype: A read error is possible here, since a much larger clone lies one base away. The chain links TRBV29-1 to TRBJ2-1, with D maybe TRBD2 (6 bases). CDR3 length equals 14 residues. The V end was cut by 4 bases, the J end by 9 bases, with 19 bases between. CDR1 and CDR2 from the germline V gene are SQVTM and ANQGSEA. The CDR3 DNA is TGCAGCGTTGGCGCACTAGCCCTGACGGTTGAGCAGTTCTTC. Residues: CSVGALALTVEQFF.

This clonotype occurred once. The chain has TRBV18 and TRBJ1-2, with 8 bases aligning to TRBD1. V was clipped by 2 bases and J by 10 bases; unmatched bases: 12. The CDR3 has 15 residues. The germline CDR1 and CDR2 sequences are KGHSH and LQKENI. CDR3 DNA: TGTGCCAGCTCACCATCAGGACAGGGAGGTGGTGACTACACCTTC. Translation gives CASSPSGQGGGDYTF.

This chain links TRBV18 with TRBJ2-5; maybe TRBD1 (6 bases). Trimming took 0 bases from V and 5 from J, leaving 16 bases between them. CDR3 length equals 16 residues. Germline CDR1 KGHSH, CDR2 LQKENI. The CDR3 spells CASSPPGQSTGETQYF. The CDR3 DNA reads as TGTGCCAGCTCACCACCCGGACAGTCTACCGGGGAGACCCAGTACTTC.

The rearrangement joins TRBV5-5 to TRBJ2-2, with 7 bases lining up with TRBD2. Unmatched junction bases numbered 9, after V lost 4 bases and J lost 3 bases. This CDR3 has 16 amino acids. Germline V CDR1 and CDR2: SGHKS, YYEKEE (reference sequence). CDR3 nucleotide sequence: TGTGCCAGCAGCGGATACGGCGGGAGCGACACCGGGGAGCTGTTTTTT. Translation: CASSGYGGSDTGELFF. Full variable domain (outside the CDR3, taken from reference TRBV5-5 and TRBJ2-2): DAGVTQSPTHLIKTRGQQVTLRCSPISGHKSVSWYQQVLGQGPQFIFQYYEKEERGRGNFPDRFSARQFPNYSSELNVNALLLGDSALYLCASSGYGGSDTGELFFGEGSRLTVL.

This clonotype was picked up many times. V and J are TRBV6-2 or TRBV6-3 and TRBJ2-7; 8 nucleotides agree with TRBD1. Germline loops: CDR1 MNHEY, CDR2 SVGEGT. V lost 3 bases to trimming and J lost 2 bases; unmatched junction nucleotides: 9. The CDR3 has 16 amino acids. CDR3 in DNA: TGTGCCAGCAGTTATGCGGACAGGGCCTATACCTACGAGCAGTACTTC. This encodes CASSYADRAYTYEQYF.

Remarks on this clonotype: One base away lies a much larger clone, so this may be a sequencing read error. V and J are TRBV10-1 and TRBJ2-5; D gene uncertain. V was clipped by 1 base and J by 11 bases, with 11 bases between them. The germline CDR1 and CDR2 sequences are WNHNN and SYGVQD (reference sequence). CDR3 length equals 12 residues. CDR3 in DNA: TGCGCCAGCAGTGAGTGCATCGAAGAGCAGTACTTC. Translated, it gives CASSECIEEQYF.

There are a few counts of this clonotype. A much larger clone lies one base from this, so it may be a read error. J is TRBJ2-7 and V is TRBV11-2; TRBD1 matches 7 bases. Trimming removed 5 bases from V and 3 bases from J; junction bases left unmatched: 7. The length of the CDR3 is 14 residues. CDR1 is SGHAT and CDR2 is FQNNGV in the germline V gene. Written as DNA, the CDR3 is TGTGCCAGCAGCCCCGGGACAGACTTCTACGAGCAGTACTTC. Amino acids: CASSPGTDFYEQYF.

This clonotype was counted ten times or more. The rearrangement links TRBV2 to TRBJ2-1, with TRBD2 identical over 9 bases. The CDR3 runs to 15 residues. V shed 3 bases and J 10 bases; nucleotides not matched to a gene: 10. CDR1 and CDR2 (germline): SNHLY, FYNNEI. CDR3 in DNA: TGTGCCAGCAGTGATCCTCGCGGGGGGGCGGGAGAGCAGTTCTTC. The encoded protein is CASSDPRGGAGEQFF.

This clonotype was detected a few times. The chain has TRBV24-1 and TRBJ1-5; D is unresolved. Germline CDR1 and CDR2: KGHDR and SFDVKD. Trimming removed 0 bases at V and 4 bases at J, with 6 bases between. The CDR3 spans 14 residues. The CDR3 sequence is CATSDLKGNQPQHF. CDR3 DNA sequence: TGTGCCACCAGTGATTTGAAGGGAAATCAGCCCCAGCATTTT.

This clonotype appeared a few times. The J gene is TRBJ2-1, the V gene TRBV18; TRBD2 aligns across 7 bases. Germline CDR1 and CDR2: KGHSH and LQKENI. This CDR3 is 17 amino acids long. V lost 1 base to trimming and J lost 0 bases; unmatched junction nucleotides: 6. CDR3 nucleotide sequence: TGTGCCAGCTCACCACGGGTCGGGAGGAGCTCCTACAATGAGCAGTTCTTC. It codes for CASSPRVGRSSYNEQFF. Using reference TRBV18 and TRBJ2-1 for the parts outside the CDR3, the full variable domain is NAGVMQNPRHLVRRRGQEARLRCSPMKGHSHVYWYRQLPEEGLKFMVYLQKENIIDESGMPKERFSAEFPKEGPSILRIQQVVRGDSAAYFCASSPRVGRSSYNEQFFGPGTRLTVL.

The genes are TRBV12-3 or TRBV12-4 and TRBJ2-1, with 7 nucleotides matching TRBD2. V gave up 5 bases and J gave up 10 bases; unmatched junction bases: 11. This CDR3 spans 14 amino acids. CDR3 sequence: CASSLPKREKEQFF. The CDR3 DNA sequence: TGTGCCAGCAGTCTCCCCAAGCGGGAAAAGGAGCAGTTCTTC.

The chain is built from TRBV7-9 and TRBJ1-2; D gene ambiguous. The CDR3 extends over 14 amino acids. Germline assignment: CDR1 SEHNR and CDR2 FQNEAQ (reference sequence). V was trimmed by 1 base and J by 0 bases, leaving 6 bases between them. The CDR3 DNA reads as TGTGCCAGCAGCTTAGAGGCCACTAACTATGGCTACACCTTC. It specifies CASSLEATNYGYTF.

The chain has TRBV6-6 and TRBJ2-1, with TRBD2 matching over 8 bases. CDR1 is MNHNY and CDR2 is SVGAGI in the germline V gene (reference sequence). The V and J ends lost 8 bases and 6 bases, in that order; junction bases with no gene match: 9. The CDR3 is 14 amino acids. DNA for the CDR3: TGTGCCAGCTGGGGCAGCGGGGGACCCAATGAGCAGTTCTTC. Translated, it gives CASWGSGGPNEQFF.

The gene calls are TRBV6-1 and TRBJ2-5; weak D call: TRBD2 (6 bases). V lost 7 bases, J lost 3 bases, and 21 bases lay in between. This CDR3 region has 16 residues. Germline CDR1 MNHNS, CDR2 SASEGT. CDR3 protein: CASNQARGRFKETQYF. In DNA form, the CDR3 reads TGTGCCAGCAATCAAGCGCGGGGACGGTTTAAAGAGACCCAGTACTTC.